Listed here are 27 T cell receptor beta chains from one sample, sequenced in a study of blood T cell repertoires in COVID-19. Some clones are missing from TCRdb's copy, which holds only in-frame ones; the method was immunoSEQ multiplex PCR. The repertoire holds some 170,000 clones, with less than 90% as singletons. The sample was PBMCs or T cells enriched from blood (not recorded which). The source of these receptors is a human donor with acute COVID-19. The donor label of this sample is uncertain.

For this clone: This CDR3 is also generated by other DNA sequences in the sample. V is TRBV30 and J is TRBJ1-5, with a weak D call TRBD1 (5 bases). V was pared by 1 base and J by 2 bases, with 6 bases between. CDR3 length: 13 amino acids. Germline V gives CDR1 GTSNPN, CDR2 SVGIG (reference sequence). The CDR3 here is CAWSGGGNQPQHF. DNA for the CDR3: TGTGCCTGGAGTGGGGGGGGCAATCAGCCCCAGCATTTT. The whole variable domain, filled in from reference TRBV30 and TRBJ1-5, reads SQTIHQWPATLVQPVGSPLSLECTVEGTSNPNLYWYRQAAGRGLQLLFYSVGIGQISSEVPQNLSASRPQDRQFILSSKKLLLSDSGFYLCAWSGGGNQPQHFGDGTRLSIL.

This chain links TRBV7-3 with TRBJ1-2; 7 bases fit TRBD1. This CDR3 is built from 15 residues. The V gene's germline CDR1 is SGHTA and CDR2 FQGTGA. The V gene end was trimmed by 1 base and the J gene end by 3 bases; junction bases not matched to a gene: 5. CDR3 amino acids: CASSLRGGADYGYTF. The CDR3 DNA reads as TGTGCCAGCAGCTTAAGAGGGGGCGCTGACTATGGCTACACCTTC.

The chain employs TRBV6-1 and TRBJ1-5; a weak D match, TRBD1 (6 bases). V dropped 3 bases and J dropped 0 bases, with 18 bases sitting between them. The CDR3 contains 18 residues. Germline-derived CDR1 and CDR2 are MNHNS and SASEGT. DNA of the CDR3: TGTGCCAGCAGTGAGCAGCCTTATGGGGGCTATAGCAATCAGCCCCAGCATTTT. It yields the protein CASSEQPYGGYSNQPQHF.

This rearrangement joins TRBV5-6 to TRBJ2-7; 7 nucleotides line up with TRBD1. The CDR3 is made up of 15 amino acids. After removal of 0 bases from V and 7 bases from J, the junction contained 10 bases not matched to a gene. CDR1 and CDR2 (germline): SGHDT, YYEEEE. In DNA, the CDR3 is TGTGCCAGCAGCTTGGCCGCGACAGGGTCTGGGGAGCAGTACTTC. Translation gives CASSLAATGSGEQYF.

The chain employs TRBV5-4 and TRBJ1-6; the D gene is possibly TRBD1 (6 bases). V lost 3 bases to trimming and J lost 10 bases, with 14 bases between them. CDR1 SGHNT and CDR2 YYREEE come from the germline V gene (reference sequence). CDR3 length: 14 residues. The CDR3 DNA is TGTGCCAGCAGCTCTCAGGGCAGGGGATCACCCCTCCACTTT. This codes for CASSSQGRGSPLHF.

This clone occurred once. The rearrangement joins TRBV7-2 to TRBJ1-5; TRBD1 matches at 9 bases. This CDR3 region has 14 residues. Germline V gene data show CDR1 as SGHTA and CDR2 as FQGNSA. Trimming cost V 5 bases and J 6 bases; bases outside gene matches: 5. The CDR3 is CASSMDRGGQPQHF. The CDR3 DNA reads as TGTGCCAGCAGCATGGACAGGGGAGGTCAGCCCCAGCATTTT. Full variable domain (rest looked up from reference TRBV7-2 and TRBJ1-5): GAGVSQSPSNKVTEKGKDVELRCDPISGHTALYWYRQSLGQGLEFLIYFQGNSAPDKSGLPSDRFSAERTGGSVSTLTIQRTQQEDSAVYLCASSMDRGGQPQHFGDGTRLSIL.

This clone was recorded only once. The rearrangement uses TRBV10-3 and TRBJ2-6; 9 positions match TRBD1. The junction had 10 bases not matched to a gene; V was cut back by 4 bases and J by 0 bases. This CDR3 has 19 residues. From germline, CDR1 is ENHRY and CDR2 SYGVKD. The CDR3 region has the DNA TGTGCCATCAGTGGGAAACGGACAGGGGATCCCTCTGGGGCCAACGTCCTGACTTTC. It codes for CAISGKRTGDPSGANVLTF.

The V call is TRBV25-1, the J call TRBJ1-4, with 10 bases aligning to TRBD1. The CDR3 length is 14 residues. After removal of 7 bases from V and 5 bases from J, the junction contained 4 bases not matched to a gene. The germline CDR1 and CDR2 sequences are MGHDK and SYGVNS. The CDR3 reads CASTPGQGNEKLFF. The CDR3, as DNA: TGTGCCAGCACGCCGGGACAGGGGAATGAAAAACTGTTTTTT. The full variable domain, completed using reference TRBV25-1 and TRBJ1-4, is EADIYQTPRYLVIGTGKKITLECSQTMGHDKMYWYQQDPGMELHLIHYSYGVNSTEKGDLSSESTVSRIRTEHFPLTLESARPSHTSQYLCASTPGQGNEKLFFGSGTQLSVL.

V and J are TRBV19 and TRBJ2-2; TRBD2 matches at 7 bases. Germline-derived CDR1 and CDR2 are LNHDA and SQIVND (reference sequence). J gave up 3 bases and V 4 bases, and 8 bases lay outside the gene matches. There are 16 residues in the CDR3. The CDR3 here is CASSTRTRRYTGELFF. As DNA, the CDR3 is TGTGCCAGTAGTACCCGGACTAGGCGATACACCGGGGAGCTGTTTTTT.

The V and J genes are TRBV6-4 and TRBJ2-3; 8 nucleotides match TRBD1. The germline gives CDR1 MRHNA, CDR2 SNTAGT. The CDR3 sequence is 14 residues long. Trimming at V came to 5 bases and at J to 4 bases, leaving 5 bases not matched to a gene. CDR3 nucleotide sequence: TGTGCCAGCAGTTTGGGACAGGAGGCAGATACGCAGTATTTT. It yields the protein CASSLGQEADTQYF.

The chain is built from TRBV7-9 and TRBJ1-1, with 7 bases lining up with TRBD1. V trimming: 4 bases; J trimming: 4 bases; junction bases outside the gene matches: 3. CDR1 and CDR2 (germline): SEHNR, FQNEAQ (reference sequence). The CDR3 runs to 13 residues. CDR3 residues: CASSSTGATEAFF. Written as DNA, the CDR3 is TGTGCCAGCAGCTCTACAGGGGCCACTGAAGCTTTCTTT.

This chain uses TRBV6-5 with TRBJ1-5, with a weak D call TRBD1 (5 bases). Deletions cut 5 bases from V and 7 bases from J, with 12 bases between. Germline loops: CDR1 MNHEY, CDR2 SVGAGI. The CDR3 loop spans 13 amino acids. In DNA form, the CDR3 reads TGTGCCAGCAGTCCCGAACAGGACCAGCCCCAGCATTTT. Translated, it gives CASSPEQDQPQHF.

J is TRBJ2-1 and V is TRBV20-1, with D uncertain. The V end lost 4 bases, the J end lost 7 bases, and 8 bases lay between the germline ends. The CDR3 totals 11 residues. CDR1 is DFQATT and CDR2 is SNEGSKA in the germline V gene (reference sequence). CDR3 residues: CSATMLNEQFF. Here the CDR3 DNA reads TGCAGTGCTACAATGCTAAATGAGCAGTTCTTC.

J is TRBJ2-7 and V is TRBV5-5, with D possibly TRBD1 on 5 matching bases. V lost 1 base to trimming and J lost 0 bases, with 11 bases between them. This CDR3 is built from 15 residues. The germline V gene has CDR1 SGHKS and CDR2 YYEKEE (reference sequence). The DNA for the CDR3 is TGTGCCAGCAGCTTGTACGGACAATACTCCTACGAGCAGTACTTC. Protein sequence: CASSLYGQYSYEQYF.

This chain connects TRBV12-3 or TRBV12-4 to TRBJ1-2, with a possible D match to TRBD1 (6 bases). Trimming cost V 5 bases and J 5 bases, with 9 bases left between them. This CDR3 is built from 12 residues. Here the CDR3 DNA reads TGTGCCAGCAGTGCCGGGACATATGGCTACACCTTC. It specifies CASSAGTYGYTF.

The V gene is TRBV2, the J gene TRBJ2-7, with D perhaps matching TRBD2 (5 bases). The length of the CDR3 is 12 residues. With 6 bases removed from V and 3 bases from J, the gap between germline ends came to 9 bases. Germline CDR1 and CDR2: SNHLY and FYNNEI. CDR3 amino acids: CASSSRDYEQYF. For the CDR3, the DNA is TGTGCCAGCAGCTCCCGGGACTACGAGCAGTACTTC.

The rearrangement links TRBV6-5 to TRBJ2-7, with 9 bases lining up with TRBD2. Germline CDR1 MNHEY, CDR2 SVGAGI. V lost 6 bases and J lost 6; bases outside the gene matches: 9. The CDR3 is made up of 14 amino acids. CDR3 loop: CASRSGTSSGEQYF. The CDR3 region has the DNA TGTGCCAGCAGATCCGGGACTAGCAGCGGCGAGCAGTACTTC.

V usage is TRBV4-3 and J usage is TRBJ2-3; 11 bases match TRBD2. In germline, CDR1 is LGHNA, CDR2 YSLEER. The V segment lost 0 bases and the J segment 2 bases; nucleotides outside the gene matches: 4. This CDR3 is 17 amino acids long. The CDR3 bases are TGCGCCAGCAGCCAAGAGAGGACTAGCGGGTACACAGATACGCAGTATTTT. It is translated as CASSQERTSGYTDTQYF.

This clone was observed once. The rearrangement uses TRBV30 and TRBJ1-2; D is possibly TRBD1 (6 bases). Trimming cost V 6 bases and J 8 bases, with 19 bases left between them. From germline, CDR1 is GTSNPN and CDR2 SVGIG (reference sequence). This CDR3 comprises 13 residues. CDR3 nucleotide sequence: TGTGCCTGTCACAGGGATCGGACTCAGGGCTACACCTTC. Its protein product is CACHRDRTQGYTF. The complete variable domain, with remaining parts taken from reference TRBV30 and TRBJ1-2, reads SQTIHQWPATLVQPVGSPLSLECTVEGTSNPNLYWYRQAAGRGLQLLFYSVGIGQISSEVPQNLSASRPQDRQFILSSKKLLLSDSGFYLCACHRDRTQGYTFGSGTRLTVV.

The chain employs TRBV7-3 and TRBJ2-3; the match to TRBD2 covers 8 bases. Germline V gene data show CDR1 as SGHTA and CDR2 as FQGTGA. The CDR3 contains 15 residues. J lost 2 bases, V lost 1 base, and 2 bases had no gene match. The DNA for the CDR3 is TGTGCCAGCAGCTTAAGCGGGGGGCCCACAGATACGCAGTATTTT. Encoded protein: CASSLSGGPTDTQYF. The variable domain in full, with the rest retrieved from reference TRBV7-3 and TRBJ2-3, is GAGVSQTPSNKVTEKGKYVELRCDPISGHTALYWYRQSLGQGPEFLIYFQGTGAADDSGLPNDRFFAVRPEGSVSTLKIQRTERGDSAVYLCASSLSGGPTDTQYFGPGTRLTVL.

The chain is built from TRBV5-4 and TRBJ1-1; D unresolved. V dropped 3 bases and J dropped 7 bases, with 19 bases sitting between them. The CDR3 extends over 15 amino acids. Germline V gene sequence: CDR1 SGHNT, CDR2 YYREEE (reference sequence). The CDR3 nucleotides read TGTGCCAGCAGCTACATCGGAGTCGAGGGCGGTGAAGCTTTCTTT. It specifies CASSYIGVEGGEAFF. The whole variable domain, remainder taken from reference TRBV5-4 and TRBJ1-1, is ETGVTQSPTHLIKTRGQQVTLRCSSQSGHNTVSWYQQALGQGPQFIFQYYREEENGRGNFPPRFSGLQFPNYSSELNVNALELDDSALYLCASSYIGVEGGEAFFGQGTRLTVV.

This clone was found a few times. The CDR3 DNA is TGCGCCAGCATGGGACTAGCGGGAGTAACCGGGGAGCTGTTTTTT. It specifies CASMGLAGVTGELFF. The chain carries TRBV5-1 and TRBJ2-2, with TRBD2 matching over 14 bases. The CDR3 loop spans 15 amino acids. CDR1 and CDR2 from the germline V gene are SGHRS and YFSETQ. Unmatched junction bases numbered 3, after V lost 6 bases and J lost 5 bases.

In this sample, this clone turned up a few times. The chain carries TRBV5-1 and TRBJ1-2; 8 nucleotides align to TRBD1. Germline V gives CDR1 SGHRS, CDR2 YFSETQ. The CDR3 contains 13 residues. Unmatched junction bases numbered 4, after V lost 4 bases and J lost 5 bases. The CDR3: CASSPGQEYGYTF. For the CDR3, the DNA is TGCGCCAGCAGCCCGGGACAGGAATATGGCTACACCTTC. The full variable domain, in which reference TRBV5-1 and TRBJ1-2 provide the parts outside the CDR3, is KAGVTQTPRYLIKTRGQQVTLSCSPISGHRSVSWYQQTPGQGLQFLFEYFSETQRNKGNFPGRFSGRQFSNSRSEMNVSTLELGDSALYLCASSPGQEYGYTFGSGTRLTVV.

The CDR3 nucleotides read TGTGCCAGCAGCCGCCGGGGGGGCCAGCCCCAGCATTTT. Protein: CASSRRGGQPQHF. This chain joins TRBV12-3 or TRBV12-4 and TRBJ1-5; D possibly corresponds to TRBD1 (6 bases). This CDR3 contains 13 residues. Trimming left V 6 bases short and J 7 bases short, with 13 bases between.

V usage is TRBV27 and J usage is TRBJ2-3; TRBD1 aligns across 7 bases. Germline V gives CDR1 MNHEY, CDR2 SMNVEV (reference sequence). The CDR3 length is 14 residues. With 10 bases clipped from V and 6 bases from J, the junction kept 13 bases outside the gene matches. The CDR3 region is CATTRDRRSDTQYF. Written as DNA, the CDR3 is TGTGCCACGACTCGGGACAGAAGATCGGATACGCAGTATTTT.

The chain joins TRBV6-2 or TRBV6-3 to TRBJ1-2; the D is unclear. V lost 6 bases to trimming and J lost 0 bases, with 17 bases between them. The germline gives CDR1 MNHEY, CDR2 SVGEGT. The CDR3 length is 16 residues. The DNA for the CDR3 is TGTGCCAGCAGCCCTTCAACAGCCCTTACTAACTATGGCTACACCTTC. It codes for CASSPSTALTNYGYTF.

The chain employs TRBV6-5 and TRBJ1-2; 8 positions match TRBD1. The germline V gene encodes CDR1 MNHEY and CDR2 SVGAGI. CDR3 size: 13 residues. The trim removed 10 bases at V and 1 base at J, leaving 5 bases unmatched. The CDR3 here is CATVDRDNYGYTF. CDR3 nucleotides: TGTGCCACCGTGGACAGGGATAACTATGGCTACACCTTC.